The rows below give T cell receptor beta chains drawn from one sample of a study of blood T cells in healthy people across ages. TCRdb reanalysed the 5' RACE reads using MiXCR and keeps one entry per CDR3 protein. Among 650,000 to 800,000 distinct CDR3 sequences listed, 52% were seen once. Sequencing was done on a sample of blood. The receptor set was obtained from a woman aged 80 or older in good health. The CDR3 runs from the conserved cysteine through the conserved F or W. A D gene is named only where the DNA matches it firmly. A clone size is listed for some rows: how often the clone was seen (once, few, many), or a class if it is expanded.

d_call	v_call	j_call	clone_size	cdr3_nt	cdr3_aa
-	TRBV5-1	TRBJ2-2	few	TGCGCCAGCAGCCCTCGTATAGGCACCGGGGAGCTGTTTTTT	CASSPRIGTGELFF
-	TRBV20-1	TRBJ2-7	-	TGCAGGAAGGGGGGGGCCCCCTACGAGCAGTACTTC	CRKGGAPYEQYF
TRBD2	TRBV7-8	TRBJ2-3	-	TGTGCCAGCAGCTTAGTGGCTAGCGGGAGTATGACAGATACGCAGTATTTT	CASSLVASGSMTDTQYF
TRBD1	TRBV6-6	TRBJ1-5	-	TGTGCCAGCACTGACCCCAGGGGGTTGGGGCAGCCCCAGCATTTT	CASTDPRGLGQPQHF
-	TRBV11-1	TRBJ2-7	-	TGTGCCAGCAGCTCCCAGGGGGGCTTGACCTACGAGCAGTACTTC	CASSSQGGLTYEQYF
TRBD2	TRBV12-3/TRBV12-4	TRBJ2-1	-	TGTGCCAGCAGTTCCCCTTTAATCTGGGGCCATACTAGCGGGGTCAGCTCCTACAATGAGCAGTTCTTC	CASSSPLIWGHTSGVSSYNEQFF
TRBD1	TRBV24-1	TRBJ2-1	-	TGTGCCACCAGTGACCCCTCCGGGACAGGGGGCAATGAGCAGTTCTTC	CATSDPSGTGGNEQFF
-	TRBV2	TRBJ2-2	-	TGTGCCAGCAGTGTGGAGGGGCCCACCGGGGAGCTGTTTTTT	CASSVEGPTGELFF
-	TRBV20-1	TRBJ2-5	once	TGCAGTGCTAGAGATCCGGAGGCAGGGGGGCAAGGAGAGACCCAGTACTTC	CSARDPEAGGQGETQYF
-	TRBV6-6	TRBJ1-5	many	TGTGCCAGCAGCCCGGGGACTTTTGGGGGCAATCAGCCCCAGCATTTT	CASSPGTFGGNQPQHF
TRBD1	TRBV5-6	TRBJ2-5	many	TGTGCCAGCAGTTTCAGGACAGGGGTTCGGGAGACCCAGTACTTC	CASSFRTGVRETQYF
TRBD2	TRBV20-1	TRBJ2-4	many	TGCAGTGCTAGACCGACTAGCGGGGCTCTAGCCAAAAACATTCAGTACTTC	CSARPTSGALAKNIQYF
TRBD1	TRBV20-1	TRBJ1-6	-	TGCAGTGCTAGAGATCTTCCGGGACAGGGTTTCTCACCCCTCCACTTT	CSARDLPGQGFSPLHF
-	TRBV20-1	TRBJ2-3	-	TGCAGTGCGACGGACCGACGAAGCACAGATACGCAGTATTTT	CSATDRRSTDTQYF
TRBD2	TRBV24-1	TRBJ2-3	-	TGTGCCACCAGTGATTTGAAGAGCGGGAGCTATCCAGATACGCAGTATTTT	CATSDLKSGSYPDTQYF
-	TRBV5-1	TRBJ1-1	-	TGCGCCAGCAGCTTGGAGGCGGCCAACACTGAAGCTTTCTTT	CASSLEAANTEAFF
-	TRBV5-1	TRBJ2-7	many	TGCGCCAGCAGCCAGACTAGGCTCGAGCAGTACTTC	CASSQTRLEQYF
-	TRBV15	TRBJ1-1	-	TGTGCCACCAGCAGAGATAGGGGCAGTTATACTGAAGCTTTCTTT	CATSRDRGSYTEAFF
TRBD1	TRBV29-1	TRBJ1-5	-	TGCAGCGTTGGAGGGGGCGCGGATCAGCCCCAGCATTTT	CSVGGGADQPQHF
-	TRBV19	TRBJ1-1	many	TGTGCCAGTAGTTCAGGGACATCGAACACTGAAGCTTTCTTT	CASSSGTSNTEAFF
-	TRBV7-8	TRBJ2-4	-	TGTGCCAGCAGCCCCGAACGCATTACAGGGAACATTCAGTACTTC	CASSPERITGNIQYF
-	TRBV30	TRBJ2-7	-	TGTGCCTGGAGTACAGGGATTATCTACGAGCAGTACTTC	CAWSTGIIYEQYF
TRBD2	TRBV5-1	TRBJ2-1	-	TGCGCCAGCAGCGGCCGGACTAGCGGGCACAATGAGCAGTTCTTC	CASSGRTSGHNEQFF
TRBD2	TRBV29-1	TRBJ2-7	-	TGCAGCGCCGGGACTAGCGCCTACGAGCAGTACTTC	CSAGTSAYEQYF
-	TRBV4-3	TRBJ2-6	-	TGCGCCAGCAGCCAAGATAGGTTAGGTGGGGGGGCCAACGTCCTGACTTTC	CASSQDRLGGGANVLTF
TRBD2	TRBV3-1	TRBJ2-7	many	TGTGCCAGCAGCCGAGGGACTAGCGGGACCTACGAGCAGTACTTC	CASSRGTSGTYEQYF
-	TRBV15	TRBJ2-3	many	TGTGCCACCAGCAGGGGGACACCTATCACAGATACGCAGTATTTT	CATSRGTPITDTQYF
-	TRBV6-6	TRBJ1-1	-	TGTGCCAGCAGTTACTCGCGGCCCGGGACCGATAACACTGAAGCTTTCTTT	CASSYSRPGTDNTEAFF
-	TRBV29-1	TRBJ2-7	-	TGCAGCGTTGACGTAGCGTACGAGCAGTACTTC	CSVDVAYEQYF
TRBD2	TRBV7-8	TRBJ2-1	few	TGTGCCAGCAGCCCCTTCCGCGGGGGGGAATACAATGAGCAGTTCTTC	CASSPFRGGEYNEQFF
-	TRBV3-1	TRBJ1-2	-	TGTGCCAGCAGCCCCCCAGGTCTTCCTAACTATGGCTACACCTTC	CASSPPGLPNYGYTF
TRBD1	TRBV5-1	TRBJ2-5	-	TGCGCCAGCAGCTTCGTGCCCCTCCGGGACAGGGGATCGGGAGAGACCCAGTACTTC	CASSFVPLRDRGSGETQYF
TRBD2	TRBV6-5	TRBJ2-1	few	TGTGCCAGCAGTACCGGACTAGCTAGGAATGAGCAGTTCTTC	CASSTGLARNEQFF
-	TRBV28	TRBJ1-5	-	TGTGCCAGCAGTTCCCCCTCGGTAAGCAATCAGCCCCAGCATTTT	CASSSPSVSNQPQHF
TRBD1	TRBV7-2	TRBJ2-3	-	TGTGCCAGCAGCTTAGTCCAGACAGGGGGCACAGATACGCAGTATTTT	CASSLVQTGGTDTQYF
-	TRBV7-8	TRBJ2-5	-	TGTGCCAGCAGTTTAAAGTGGGCGGGGCTACAAGAGACCCAGTACTTC	CASSLKWAGLQETQYF
-	TRBV28	TRBJ1-3	-	TGTGCCGGCAGTCCGTCGGCCCTAGGGGGGCGGGGCGGAAACACCATATATTTT	CAGSPSALGGRGGNTIYF
-	TRBV24-1	TRBJ1-5	few	TGTGCCACCAGTGAGCCTTATAGCAATCAGCCCCAGCATTTT	CATSEPYSNQPQHF
TRBD1	TRBV7-8	TRBJ2-7	-	TGTGCCAGCAGCTCAGCCCGGGACAGGGGCAACTCCTACGAGCAGTACTTC	CASSSARDRGNSYEQYF
TRBD1	TRBV4-2	TRBJ1-2	-	TGTGCCAGCAGCCAAGACGGGACAGGGCACACCTATGGCTACACCTTC	CASSQDGTGHTYGYTF
-	TRBV3-1	TRBJ2-3	-	TGTGCCAGCAGCCTCGAGGGCCGGGGCGCAGATACGCAGTATTTT	CASSLEGRGADTQYF
TRBD1	TRBV29-1	TRBJ2-1	-	TGCAGCGTTGGCACCGGGACAGGGTACTACAATGAGCAGTTCTTC	CSVGTGTGYYNEQFF
-	TRBV20-1	TRBJ2-7	many	TGCAGTGCTAGGGCGGGGTCCCTAAGCGAGCAGTACTTC	CSARAGSLSEQYF
TRBD1	TRBV10-3	TRBJ1-6	many	TGTGCCACCAGCCCAGGGGGGGTTCTACGGTCACCCCTCCACTTT	CATSPGGVLRSPLHF
-	TRBV7-2	TRBJ1-2	many	TGTGCCAGCAGTCTCAGACGCAATGGCTACACCTTC	CASSLRRNGYTF
-	TRBV15	TRBJ2-1	-	TGTGCCACCAGCAGAGACCCCGATGGATGCAATGAGCAGTTCTTC	CATSRDPDGCNEQFF
TRBD1	TRBV28	TRBJ2-7	-	TGTGCCAGCAGGAACAGGGGCGATTCCTACGAGCAGTACTTC	CASRNRGDSYEQYF
-	TRBV20-1	TRBJ2-4	many	TGCAGTGCTACCAAACCTCAGCTAGCCAAAAACATTCAGTACTTC	CSATKPQLAKNIQYF
TRBD2	TRBV2	TRBJ2-3	-	TGTGCCAGCAGGGAGGGACTAGCGCATAGCACAGATACGCAGTATTTT	CASREGLAHSTDTQYF
TRBD1	TRBV20-1	TRBJ1-2	-	TGCAGTGCTTTAACATCCCGGGACAGGGGTCCTAACTATGGCTACACCTTC	CSALTSRDRGPNYGYTF
-	TRBV7-2	TRBJ2-3	many	TGTGCCAGCAGCTTAGTTGGGACGAGTGTGACAGATACGCAGTATTTT	CASSLVGTSVTDTQYF
-	TRBV5-1	TRBJ1-3	-	TGCGCCAGCAGCCCGAGAACGACTGAACGGACCACCATATATTTT	CASSPRTTERTTIYF
-	TRBV5-1	TRBJ1-5	many	TGCGCCAGCAGCTCAGGGGTTGGCAATCAGCCCCAGCATTTT	CASSSGVGNQPQHF
-	TRBV7-2	TRBJ2-7	-	TGTGCCAGCAGCTTAGATATAGTCTACGAGCAGTACTTC	CASSLDIVYEQYF
-	TRBV20-1	TRBJ2-5	-	TGCAGTGCTGCCATGACCGGGGGAGAGACCCAGTACTTC	CSAAMTGGETQYF
TRBD1	TRBV5-1	TRBJ1-1	few	TGCGCCAGCAGCTTGGGGGACAGGAACACTGAAGCTTTCTTT	CASSLGDRNTEAFF
-	TRBV7-9	TRBJ2-1	-	TGTGCCAGCAGCTGGGATCTAGGAGCGAATGAGCAGTTCTTC	CASSWDLGANEQFF
TRBD1	TRBV5-6	TRBJ1-1	-	TGTGCCAGCAGCCGGGACAGGGTAGGCGAAGCTTTCTTT	CASSRDRVGEAFF
-	TRBV7-2	TRBJ2-3	many	TGTGCCAGCAGCTTAGGGATTATGTTCCTCACAGATACGCAGTATTTT	CASSLGIMFLTDTQYF
-	TRBV7-3	TRBJ1-2	-	TGTGCTAGCAGCTATTTTCCTAACGATGGCTACACCTTC	CASSYFPNDGYTF